The 8 T cell receptor beta chains reported below all come from one sample, sequenced in a study of identical twins. MiXCR was run by TCRdb on the 5' RACE reads, yielding one entry per CDR3 protein. The profile shows 450,000 to 650,000 distinct CDR3 sequences, 13% to 15% of them singletons. Another study also made use of these data, one on yellow fever vaccine responses in identical twins.

Sequencing was carried out using CD4+ T cells sorted from blood. These receptors all stem from a woman aged 18-30 years in good health.

This clonotype was seen only a few times. The CDR3 reads CASSLDGSDYEQYV. The CDR3 DNA reads as TGCGCCAGCAGCTTGGATGGCAGCGACTACGAGCAGTACGTC. This sequence joins TRBV5-1 and TRBJ2-7; no clear D. CDR3 length: 14 amino acids. From germline, CDR1 is SGHRS and CDR2 YFSETQ. V dropped 0 bases and J dropped 3 bases, with 10 bases sitting between them.

This clonotype appeared a few times. The chain has TRBV11-2 and TRBJ2-3; a possible D gene is TRBD1 (6 bases). Per germline, CDR1 SGHAT and CDR2 FQNNGV. The length of the CDR3 is 15 residues. V was cut by 5 bases and J by 6 bases, with 18 bases left in between. The CDR3 coding sequence is TGTGCCAGCAGCCCTTTATGGGGGCCGGGGGATACGCAGTATTTT. Protein product: CASSPLWGPGDTQYF.

The chain carries TRBV9 and TRBJ2-3; D is uncertain. This CDR3 is 15 amino acids long. The V end lost 3 bases, the J end lost 4 bases, and 15 bases lay between the germline ends. The germline V gene has CDR1 SGDLS and CDR2 YYNGEE. The CDR3 DNA reads as TGTGCCAGCAGCGCAGGACGGCTAAGGGCAGATACGCAGTATTTT. Its protein is CASSAGRLRADTQYF.

This clonotype has a count of ten or more. The rearrangement joins TRBV5-1 to TRBJ2-2; D gene uncertain. Germline CDR1 reads SGHRS; CDR2 reads YFSETQ. The CDR3 length is 14 residues. V gave up 0 bases and J gave up 5 bases, with 8 bases separating them. CDR3 protein: CASSLGPETGELFF. The CDR3 DNA follows: TGCGCCAGCAGCTTGGGGCCGGAAACCGGGGAGCTGTTTTTT.

V gene TRBV20-1 combines with J gene TRBJ2-3; 12 bases agree with TRBD2. V gave up 0 bases and J gave up 8 bases; unmatched junction bases: 12. The CDR3 spans 17 residues. Per the germline V gene, CDR1 is DFQATT and CDR2 is SNEGSKA (reference sequence). Here the CDR3 reads CSARDRRLAGVGGTQYF. CDR3 DNA: TGCAGTGCTAGAGATCGGAGACTAGCGGGAGTAGGTGGTACGCAGTATTTT.

This clonotype has a handful of counts. The CDR3, as DNA: TGCGCCAGCAGTGAGAGCAGCACCGGGGAGCTGTTTTTT. This sequence encodes CASSESSTGELFF. The genes are TRBV5-1 and TRBJ2-2; D gene unclear. Trimming cost V 5 bases and J 4 bases, with 9 bases left between them. Germline CDR1 and CDR2: SGHRS and YFSETQ. This CDR3 comprises 13 residues.

This clonotype was seen only a few times. The chain links TRBV5-1 to TRBJ1-1; the D gene is possibly TRBD1 (6 bases). This CDR3 region has 15 residues. Germline lookup yields CDR1 SGHRS and CDR2 YFSETQ. V was clipped by 0 bases and J by 5 bases, with 14 bases between them. Written as DNA, the CDR3 is TGCGCCAGCAGCTTGGCCCGAGGGCAGGGGACTGAAGCTTTCTTT. It encodes CASSLARGQGTEAFF.

A few counts support this clonotype. The genes are TRBV12-3 or TRBV12-4 and TRBJ1-6; TRBD1 might be the D (5 bases). The CDR3 has 13 residues. Trimming cost V 9 bases and J 10 bases, with 16 bases left between them. CDR3 nucleotides: TGTGCCAGTAAAAAGTGGGGGGAGTCACCCCTCCACTTT. Translation gives CASKKWGESPLHF.